This TCR beta chain was documented in a study of T cells in Graves' hyperthyroidism and ophthalmopathy. Study-level points and caveats: Stable hyperthyroidism was told apart from ophthalmopathy by a model built on 13 V-J features.

TCR beta CDR3 regions were amplified from RNA transcripts. Researchers ran a first-round RT-PCR on the TCR CDR3 using the HTBI primer set. Via MiXCR, TCRdb re-called the multiplex PCR reads, giving one row per CDR3 protein. In the table there are approximately 700,000 distinct CDR3 sequences, about 45% of which are singletons. CDR1 is SGHTA and CDR2 is FQGNSA in the germline V gene. The CDR3 totals 13 residues. Deletions cut 4 bases from V and 0 bases from J, with 7 bases between. This clonotype was recorded many times. Its antigen is unidentified. Source material: peripheral blood or thyroid tissue (not recorded which). The V call is TRBV7-2, the J call TRBJ2-7; the D is unclear. The receptor was isolated from an adult man with Graves' disease, either hyperthyroidism or ophthalmopathy (not recorded which). CDR3 protein: CASSSRSSYEQYF. DNA of the CDR3: TGTGCCAGCAGCTCCAGATCCTCCTACGAGCAGTACTTC.